This T cell receptor beta chain was profiled in a study of radiation and T cells in renal cell carcinoma. Findings of the study overall: Top tumor clonotypes rose in blood 2 weeks post-radiation, then contracted.

The CDR3 is 17 residues long. Trimming took off 4 bases at V and 2 bases at J, with 19 bases between the two ends. Germline V gene data show CDR1 as SGDLS and CDR2 as YYNGEE. A word on this clone: The antigen remains unidentified.

Measured with immunoSEQ multiplex PCR; TCRdb has only the in-frame clones, and not every one. The table has 150,000 or so clones, 88% seen once. Time point given: baseline pretreatment blood. Treatment given: 15 Gy SBRT to primary tumor, nephrectomy 4 weeks later. Radiation-treated patients gave blood at baseline, week 2 and week 4. The chain joins TRBV9 to TRBJ1-3; weak D call: TRBD1 (5 bases). The TCR was taken from a woman in her 70s with renal cell carcinoma. The sequencing here drew on blood, taken from a patient whose treatment included radiotherapy and nephrectomy. The CDR3 DNA reads TGTGCCAGCAGCCCGATGGGACTGGCGACGACTGGAAACACCATATATTTT. Its protein is CASSPMGLATTGNTIYF.